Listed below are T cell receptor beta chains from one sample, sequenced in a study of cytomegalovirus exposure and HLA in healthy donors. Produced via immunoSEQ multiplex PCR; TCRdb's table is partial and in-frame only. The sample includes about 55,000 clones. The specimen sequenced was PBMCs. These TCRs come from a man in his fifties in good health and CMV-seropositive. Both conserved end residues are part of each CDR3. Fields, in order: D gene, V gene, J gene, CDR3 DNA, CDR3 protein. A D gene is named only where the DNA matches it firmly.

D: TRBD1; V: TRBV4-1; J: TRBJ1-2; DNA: TGCGCCAGCAGCCAAGATAGGGGACAGGGAGCTAACTATGGCTACACCTTC; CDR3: CASSQDRGQGANYGYTF
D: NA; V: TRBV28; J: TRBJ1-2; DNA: TGTGCCAGCAGTTCTGGGGGCTTTGCTAACTATGGCTACACCTTC; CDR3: CASSSGGFANYGYTF
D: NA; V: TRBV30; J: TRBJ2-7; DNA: TGTGCCTGGAGTGTTTTCTGGGGAGCCTACGAGCAGTACTTC; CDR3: CAWSVFWGAYEQYF
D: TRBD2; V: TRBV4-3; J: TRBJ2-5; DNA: TGCGCCAGCAGCCAAGATCGCCCAAATAGCGGGGGGCCTCAAGAGACCCAGTACTTC; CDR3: CASSQDRPNSGGPQETQYF
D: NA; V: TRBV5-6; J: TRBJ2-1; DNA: TGTGCCAGCAGCTTGGGAAGAGGCTACAATGAGCAGTTCTTC; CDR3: CASSLGRGYNEQFF
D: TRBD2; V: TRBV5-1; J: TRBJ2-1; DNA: TGCGCCAGCAGCTTAGGCCGTAGCGGGAGGAGAACCTACAATGAGCAGTTCTTC; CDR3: CASSLGRSGRRTYNEQFF
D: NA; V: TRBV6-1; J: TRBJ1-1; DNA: TGTGCCAGCAGTGAGGGGGGTCTGGGAAAAAGGGCTTTCTTT; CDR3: CASSEGGLGKRAFF
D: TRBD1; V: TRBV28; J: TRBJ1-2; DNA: TGTGCCAGCAGTCAGGGGGGCTATGGCTACACCTTC; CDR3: CASSQGGYGYTF
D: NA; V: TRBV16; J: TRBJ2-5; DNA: TGTGCCAGCAGCCAAGGGGGAACCGGGACAAGCTTGACCCAGTACTTC; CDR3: CASSQGGTGTSLTQYF
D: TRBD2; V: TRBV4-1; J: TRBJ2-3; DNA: TGCGCCAGCAGCCAAGAGTGGGCGGGGGGCCTCACAGATACGCAGTATTTT; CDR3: CASSQEWAGGLTDTQYF
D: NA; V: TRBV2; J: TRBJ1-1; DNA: TGTGCCAGCCATGTTACTGCCAGACACGAAGCTTTCTTT; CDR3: CASHVTARHEAFF
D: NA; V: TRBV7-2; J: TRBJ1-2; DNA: TGTGCCAGCAGCTTAGCGGACGGGGGGGCGCGGGGCTACACCTTC; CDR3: CASSLADGGARGYTF
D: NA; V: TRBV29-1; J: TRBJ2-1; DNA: TGCAGCGTTGATAGGGGCGCGACCTACAATGAGCAGTTCTTC; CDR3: CSVDRGATYNEQFF
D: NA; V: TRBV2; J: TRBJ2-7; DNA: TGTGCCAGCAGCCAAACGGAGTACGAGCAGTACTTC; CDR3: CASSQTEYEQYF
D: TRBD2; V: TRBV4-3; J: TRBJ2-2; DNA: TGCGCCAGCAGCCAAGAAGCTAGCGGGGTCGGGGAGCTGTTTTTT; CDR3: CASSQEASGVGELFF
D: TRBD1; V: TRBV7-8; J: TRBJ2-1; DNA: TGTGCCAGCAGCCCCAGGGGGTTCAGGGATGAGCAGTTCTTC; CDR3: CASSPRGFRDEQFF
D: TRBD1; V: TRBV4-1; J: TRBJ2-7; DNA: TGCGCCAGCAGCCAAGATCACTACAGGGGGGCCTACGAGCAGTACTTC; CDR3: CASSQDHYRGAYEQYF
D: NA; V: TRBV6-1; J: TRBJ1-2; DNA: TGTGCCAGCACCGCCAGGGACTATGGCTACACCTTC; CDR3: CASTARDYGYTF
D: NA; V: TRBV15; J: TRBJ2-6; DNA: TGTGCCACCAGCGAAGCTCTTAGAGCCAACGTCCTGACTTTC; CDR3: CATSEALRANVLTF
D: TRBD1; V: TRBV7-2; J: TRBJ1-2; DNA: TGTGCCAGCAGCCCGAAGACAGGGGGCAACTATGGCTACACCTTC; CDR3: CASSPKTGGNYGYTF
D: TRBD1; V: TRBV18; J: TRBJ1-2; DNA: TGTGCCAGCTCACTGGACCAGGGGGCGGACGGCTACACCTTC; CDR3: CASSLDQGADGYTF
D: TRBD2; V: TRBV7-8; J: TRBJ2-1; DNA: TGTGCCAGCAGCTCAACTAGCGGGAGGGCCCTCAATGAGCAGTTCTTC; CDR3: CASSSTSGRALNEQFF
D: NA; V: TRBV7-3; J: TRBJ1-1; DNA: TGTGCCAGCAGCTTAAATAGGGGCGAGAACACTGAAGCTTTCTTT; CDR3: CASSLNRGENTEAFF
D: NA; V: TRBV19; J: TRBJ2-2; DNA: TGTGCCAGTAGTATAGAGCACAGTGCGAACACCGGGGAGCTGTTTTTT; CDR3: CASSIEHSANTGELFF
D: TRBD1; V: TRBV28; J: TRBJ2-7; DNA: TGTGCCAGCACCGGGACAGGGTTCCAGTACGAGCAGTACTTC; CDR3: CASTGTGFQYEQYF
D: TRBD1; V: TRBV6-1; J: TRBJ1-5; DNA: TGTGCCAGCAGCGAATCCAGGGGGCTTGGAGGTCAGCCCCAGCATTTT; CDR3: CASSESRGLGGQPQHF
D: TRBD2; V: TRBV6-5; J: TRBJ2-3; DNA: TGTGCCAGCAGTTCGGGACTACCTAGCACAGATACGCAGTATTTT; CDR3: CASSSGLPSTDTQYF
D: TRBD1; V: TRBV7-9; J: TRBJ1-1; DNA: TGTGCCAGCAGCTTCCCACAGGGGGCGAGGGATACTGAAGCTTTCTTT; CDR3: CASSFPQGARDTEAFF
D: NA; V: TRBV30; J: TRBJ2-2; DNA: TGTGCCTGGAGTAGTCCAGGGAATTTGGGCGGGGAGCTGTTTTTT; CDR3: CAWSSPGNLGGELFF
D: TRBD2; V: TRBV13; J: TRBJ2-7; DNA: TGTGCCAGCAGCTCCATTGGACTAGCGGGAACGAGCTACGAGCAGTACTTC; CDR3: CASSSIGLAGTSYEQYF
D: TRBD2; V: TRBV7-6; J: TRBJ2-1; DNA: TGTGCCAGCAGCTCTCCCAGCGGGAGACTTGAGCAGTTCTTC; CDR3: CASSSPSGRLEQFF
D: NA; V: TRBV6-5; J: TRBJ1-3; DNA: TGTGCCAGCAAAGGGGATTGGACTGGAAACACCATATATTTT; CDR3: CASKGDWTGNTIYF
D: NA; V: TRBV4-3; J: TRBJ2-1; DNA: TGCGCCAGCAGCCAAGAGGGGAGGTCCTACAATGAGCAGTTCTTC; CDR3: CASSQEGRSYNEQFF
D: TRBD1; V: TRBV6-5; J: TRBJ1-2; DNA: TGTGCCAGCAGGCTGGGACAGAACTATGGCTACACCTTC; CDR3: CASRLGQNYGYTF
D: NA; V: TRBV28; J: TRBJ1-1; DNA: TGTGCCAGCATAGGGGGTAGGGGCACTGAAGCTTTCTTT; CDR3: CASIGGRGTEAFF
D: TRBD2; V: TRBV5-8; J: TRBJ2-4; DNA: TGTGCCAGCAGCTTGGGAGTGGGGGGGGGCAAAAACATTCAGTACTTC; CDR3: CASSLGVGGGKNIQYF
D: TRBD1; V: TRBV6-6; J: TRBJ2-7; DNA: TGTGCCAGCAACCCGGGACAGAACCTTTACGAGCAGTACTTC; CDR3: CASNPGQNLYEQYF
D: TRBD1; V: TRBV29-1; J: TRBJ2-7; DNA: TGCAGCGTTGTCTCGGGACAGGGGCGTTACGAGCAGTACTTC; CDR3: CSVVSGQGRYEQYF
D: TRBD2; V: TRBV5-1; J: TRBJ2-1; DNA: TGCGCCAGCAGCTTGAGGATAGCGGGAGAGACCGACAATGAGCAGTTCTTC; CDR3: CASSLRIAGETDNEQFF
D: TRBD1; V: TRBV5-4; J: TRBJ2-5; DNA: TGTGCCAGCAGCTTGACAGGGGGACTGGAGACCCAGTACTTC; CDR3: CASSLTGGLETQYF
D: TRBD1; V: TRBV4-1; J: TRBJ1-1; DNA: TGCGCCAGCAGTTTCCAACAGGGGTCTGGGACTGAAGCTTTCTTT; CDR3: CASSFQQGSGTEAFF
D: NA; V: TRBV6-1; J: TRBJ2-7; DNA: TGTGCCAGCAGTAAAGGGACCCGGCTAGCACCCTACGAGCAGTACTTC; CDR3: CASSKGTRLAPYEQYF
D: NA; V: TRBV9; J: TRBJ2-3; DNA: TGTGCCAGCAGCGTATTTCCGACAGATACGCAGTATTTT; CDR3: CASSVFPTDTQYF
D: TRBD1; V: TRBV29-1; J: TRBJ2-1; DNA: TGCAGCGTAGACCGACAGGGCCCTAGCTCCGACAATGAGCAGTTCTTC; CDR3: CSVDRQGPSSDNEQFF
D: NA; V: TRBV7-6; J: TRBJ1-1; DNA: TGTGCCAGCAGCTTATCCGGAGGGATGAACACTGAAGCTTTCTTT; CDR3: CASSLSGGMNTEAFF
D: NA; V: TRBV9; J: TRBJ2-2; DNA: TGTGCCAGCAGCGGACAGGAGGCCGGGGAGCTGTTTTTT; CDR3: CASSGQEAGELFF
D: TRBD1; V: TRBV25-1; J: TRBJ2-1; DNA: TGTGCCAGCAGTGAATGGGGACAGGGTCGGTATCAGTTCTTC; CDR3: CASSEWGQGRYQFF
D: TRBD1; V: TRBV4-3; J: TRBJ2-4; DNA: TGCGCCAGCAGCCAGAGGGGGACAGGGGAGACCTGGGCCAAAAACATTCAGTACTTC; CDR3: CASSQRGTGETWAKNIQYF
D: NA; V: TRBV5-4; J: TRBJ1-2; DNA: TGTGCCAGCAGCTTGGCACCCAGGCAAACTAACTATGGCTACACCTTC; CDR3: CASSLAPRQTNYGYTF
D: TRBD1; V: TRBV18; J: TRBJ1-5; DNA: TGTGCCAGCTCAGAGGGGACAGGGTTAAGCAATCAGCCCCAGCATTTT; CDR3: CASSEGTGLSNQPQHF
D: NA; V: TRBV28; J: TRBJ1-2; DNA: TGTGCCAGCAGTAAGACCGGGGGACGAGACTATGGCTACACCTTC; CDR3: CASSKTGGRDYGYTF
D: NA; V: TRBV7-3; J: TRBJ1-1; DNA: TGTGCCAGCAGCTTAACGGGCAGCCAAATGAACACTGAAGCTTTCTTT; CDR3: CASSLTGSQMNTEAFF
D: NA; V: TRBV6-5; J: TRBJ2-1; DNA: TGTGCCACCACCAGGGGCGGGACAGACAATGAGCAGTTCTTC; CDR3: CATTRGGTDNEQFF
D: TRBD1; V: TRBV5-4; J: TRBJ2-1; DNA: TGTGCCAGCAGCCAGGACAGGGGCTCCTACAATGAGCAGTTCTTC; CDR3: CASSQDRGSYNEQFF